The TCR beta chain under discussion was sequenced for a study of blood T cell repertoires in COVID-19. The wider study: T cells, B-cell-depleted T cells, or PBMCs provided the cDNA or gDNA that served as material.

Ages ranged from roughly 18 to 100 years, with residence in some 25 US areas. Cohorts were based on clinical histories the participants reported. The V segment lost 6 bases and the J segment 0 bases; nucleotides outside the gene matches: 2. This CDR3 has 13 residues. In germline, CDR1 is SGHNT, CDR2 YYREEE (reference sequence). The protocol was immunoSEQ multiplex PCR, while the TCRdb copy is restricted to in-frame clones and leaves out a portion. Of around 78,000 clones in the sample, around 89% were seen once. This sequence originates from a woman in her 50s with acute COVID-19. V and J are TRBV5-4 and TRBJ2-7, with 8 bases that match TRBD2. The specimen sequenced was PBMCs or T cells enriched from blood (not recorded which). CDR3 sequence: CASKSGSSYEQYF. The DNA for the CDR3 is TGTGCCAGCAAAAGCGGGAGCTCCTACGAGCAGTACTTC.